The entry below gives a single T cell receptor (beta chain) sequence along with its context. This sample was taken from a study of blood T cell repertoires in COVID-19. Study at large: Samples taken during acute and convalescent COVID-19 were collected in the United States, Italy and Spain.

Using immunoSEQ multiplex PCR, the repertoire was profiled, and TCRdb retains in-frame clones only, with some absent. This sample has fewer than 25,000 clones, with 75% to 90% found just once. The CDR3 has 14 amino acids. V trimming: 1 base; J trimming: 7 bases; junction bases outside the gene matches: 6. Germline assignment: CDR1 SGHDN and CDR2 FVKESK. The chain couples TRBV14 to TRBJ1-2; TRBD1 matches at 7 bases. The sample taken for sequencing was peripheral blood. This clonotype was sampled from a human donor with active COVID-19. The donor label of this sample is uncertain. CDR3 in amino acids: CASSQGQGVIGYTF. CDR3 nucleotide sequence: TGTGCCAGCAGCCAAGGACAGGGAGTGATTGGCTACACCTTC.